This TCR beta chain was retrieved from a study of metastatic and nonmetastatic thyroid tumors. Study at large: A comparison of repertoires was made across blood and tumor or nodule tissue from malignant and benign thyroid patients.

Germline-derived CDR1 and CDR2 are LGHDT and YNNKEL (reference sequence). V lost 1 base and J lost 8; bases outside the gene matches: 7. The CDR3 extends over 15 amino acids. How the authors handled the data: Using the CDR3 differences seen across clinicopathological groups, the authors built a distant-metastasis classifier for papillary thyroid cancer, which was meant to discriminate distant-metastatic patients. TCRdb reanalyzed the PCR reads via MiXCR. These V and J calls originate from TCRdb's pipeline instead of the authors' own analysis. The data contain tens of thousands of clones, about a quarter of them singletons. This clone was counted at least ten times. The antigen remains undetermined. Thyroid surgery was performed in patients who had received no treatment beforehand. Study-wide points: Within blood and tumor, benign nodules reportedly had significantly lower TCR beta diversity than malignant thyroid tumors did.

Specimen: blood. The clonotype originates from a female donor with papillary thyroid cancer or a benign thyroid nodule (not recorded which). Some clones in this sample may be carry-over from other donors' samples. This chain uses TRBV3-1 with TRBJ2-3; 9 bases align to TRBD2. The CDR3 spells CASSQGTSDWSTQYF. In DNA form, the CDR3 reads TGTGCCAGCAGCCAAGGGACTAGCGATTGGAGTACGCAGTATTTT.